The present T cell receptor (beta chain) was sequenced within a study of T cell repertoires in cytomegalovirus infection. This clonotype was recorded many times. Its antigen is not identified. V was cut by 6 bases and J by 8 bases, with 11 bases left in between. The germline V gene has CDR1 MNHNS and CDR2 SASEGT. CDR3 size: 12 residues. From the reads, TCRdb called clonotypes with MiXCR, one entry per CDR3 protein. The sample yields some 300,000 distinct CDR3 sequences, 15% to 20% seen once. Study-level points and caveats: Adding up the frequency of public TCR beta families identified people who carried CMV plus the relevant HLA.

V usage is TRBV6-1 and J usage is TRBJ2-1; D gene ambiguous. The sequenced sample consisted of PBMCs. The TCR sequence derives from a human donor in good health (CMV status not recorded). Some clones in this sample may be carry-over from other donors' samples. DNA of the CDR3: TGTGCCAGCAGAGAGAGATGGTATGAGCAGTTCTTC. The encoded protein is CASRERWYEQFF.